Each of the 29 T cell receptor beta chains below was sequenced from the same sample in a study of shared clonotypes between healthy human individuals. Profiled with immunoSEQ multiplex PCR; TCRdb holds only in-frame clones, not every one. The profile shows about 110,000 clones, over 65% of them singletons. The source material was memory CD8+ T cells sorted from blood. Subset in this sample: CD45RO+ cells pooled with CCR7-negative TemRA cells. The receptors here all came from a woman aged 25-40 years in good health.

The V and J genes are TRBV11-2 and TRBJ2-3, with 9 bases aligning to TRBD1. CDR1 SGHAT and CDR2 FQNNGV come from the germline V gene. The CDR3 has 14 amino acids. V dropped 5 bases and J dropped 4; count of bases not matched to a gene: 4. The CDR3 DNA sequence: TGTGCCAGCAGCCCTCGACAGGGGGCAGATACGCAGTATTTT. Protein sequence: CASSPRQGADTQYF.

A few counts support this clone. The chain employs TRBV30 and TRBJ1-1, with D possibly TRBD1 on 6 matching bases. Germline V lookup: CDR1 GTSNPN, CDR2 SVGIG (reference sequence). Trimming shortened V by 2 bases and J by 0 bases, and 10 bases separated the two germline ends. The CDR3 covers 14 residues. As DNA, the CDR3 is TGTGCCTGGAGTACGGGACAATTGAACACTGAAGCTTTCTTT. It specifies CAWSTGQLNTEAFF.

Worth noting for this clone: The sample holds other DNA sequences that translate to the same CDR3. The rearrangement links TRBV7-9 to TRBJ2-1, with a weak D call TRBD2 (5 bases). Looked up from germline, CDR1 is SEHNR and CDR2 is FQNEAQ (reference sequence). The CDR3 is 14 residues long. Trimming pared 1 base from V and 2 bases from J, leaving 6 bases between. CDR3 amino acids: CASSLGGPYNEQFF. CDR3 coding DNA: TGTGCCAGCAGCTTAGGCGGGCCCTACAATGAGCAGTTCTTC.

The CDR3: CASSYSRGGEGTGYTF. CDR3 bases: TGTGCCAGCAGTTACTCGAGAGGAGGGGAGGGTACTGGCTACACCTTC. This chain joins TRBV6-6 and TRBJ1-2, with a possible D match to TRBD1 (5 bases). Germline values: CDR1 MNHNY, CDR2 SVGAGI (reference sequence). Trimming took 0 bases from V and 7 from J, leaving 18 bases between them. The CDR3 is 16 residues long.

This clone was counted between two and nine times. The chain employs TRBV6-4 and TRBJ2-3, with 9 bases that match TRBD2. Germline trimming cut 6 bases from V and 2 bases from J; bases unmatched to any gene: 6. Per the germline V gene, CDR1 is MRHNA and CDR2 is SNTAGT. The CDR3 spans 15 residues. This CDR3 is CASSPLAGNTDTQYF. CDR3 DNA sequence: TGTGCCAGCAGCCCGCTAGCGGGGAACACAGATACGCAGTATTTT.

This clone was recorded once. V is TRBV6-5 and J is TRBJ1-5; possible D gene TRBD1, 6 bases. The CDR3 contains 14 residues. V dropped 5 bases and J dropped 6 bases, with 14 bases sitting between them. Germline loops: CDR1 MNHEY, CDR2 SVGAGI. CDR3 sequence (DNA): TGTGCCAGCAGTACACAGGGTGGGGTTCAGCCCCAGCATTTT. It encodes CASSTQGGVQPQHF.

This clone was counted only a few times. CDR3 in amino acids: CASSMGPISNQPQHF. CDR3 nucleotides: TGTGCCAGTAGTATGGGTCCGATTAGCAATCAGCCCCAGCATTTT. The chain employs TRBV19 and TRBJ1-5; D ambiguous. Trimming removed 3 bases from V and 0 bases from J, with 9 bases in between. The CDR3 covers 15 residues. Germline assignment: CDR1 LNHDA and CDR2 SQIVND (reference sequence).

The chain couples TRBV28 to TRBJ1-5; D is perhaps TRBD1 (5 bases). V shed 5 bases and J shed 5 bases, with 10 bases lying between them. The CDR3 is 13 residues long. Per germline, CDR1 MDHEN and CDR2 SYDVKM. The CDR3 region has the DNA TGTGCCAGCAGTCCCCAGGGATATCAGCCCCAGCATTTT. It codes for CASSPQGYQPQHF.

This rearrangement joins TRBV6-1 to TRBJ2-5, with no clear D. The CDR3 length is 11 residues. Germline V lookup: CDR1 MNHNS, CDR2 SASEGT. V lost 5 bases and J lost 0, with 1 base in between. Here the CDR3 reads CASSYQETQYF. CDR3 sequence (DNA): TGTGCCAGCAGTTACCAAGAGACCCAGTACTTC.

The chain's CDR3 is CASSYSLAGFTDTQYF. Written as DNA, the CDR3 is TGTGCCAGCAGTTACTCTCTAGCGGGCTTCACAGATACGCAGTATTTT. This chain uses TRBV6-5 with TRBJ2-3; 8 positions agree with TRBD2. Germline-derived CDR1 and CDR2 are MNHEY and SVGAGI. After removal of 0 bases from V and 2 bases from J, the junction contained 4 bases not matched to a gene. This CDR3 is 16 amino acids long.

The chain combines TRBV30 with TRBJ2-1; 11 bases fit TRBD2. Germline V lookup: CDR1 GTSNPN, CDR2 SVGIG (reference sequence). Germline trimming cut 5 bases from V and 4 bases from J; bases unmatched to any gene: 13. The CDR3 covers 17 residues. CDR3 loop: CAWHLAGGGKGYNEQFF. The CDR3 DNA reads TGTGCCTGGCATCTAGCGGGAGGAGGCAAGGGTTACAATGAGCAGTTCTTC. The full variable domain, in which reference TRBV30 and TRBJ2-1 provide the parts outside the CDR3, is SQTIHQWPATLVQPVGSPLSLECTVEGTSNPNLYWYRQAAGRGLQLLFYSVGIGQISSEVPQNLSASRPQDRQFILSSKKLLLSDSGFYLCAWHLAGGGKGYNEQFFGPGTRLTVL.

The J gene is TRBJ2-2, the V gene TRBV4-1, with 9 bases lining up with TRBD1. From germline, CDR1 is MGHRA and CDR2 YSYEKL. The J segment lost 5 bases and the V segment lost 2 bases, leaving 6 bases of the junction unmatched. The CDR3 extends over 16 amino acids. CDR3 sequence (DNA): TGCGCCAGCAGCCAACTTCCGGGACAGGGAACCGGGGAGCTGTTTTTT. Its protein is CASSQLPGQGTGELFF.

The chain recombines TRBV25-1 with TRBJ2-7; tentative D call: TRBD1 (6 bases). The CDR3 length is 15 residues. Germline V gene data show CDR1 as MGHDK and CDR2 as SYGVNS. Trimming took 3 bases from V and 0 from J, leaving 12 bases between them. This CDR3 is CASSDRDTLSYEQYF. The CDR3 DNA reads as TGTGCCAGCAGTGACCGGGACACACTCTCCTACGAGCAGTACTTC.

V gene TRBV6-6 combines with J gene TRBJ2-7; TRBD2 agrees at 9 bases. The CDR3 loop spans 14 amino acids. CDR1 and CDR2 (germline): MNHNY, SVGAGI (reference sequence). With V trimmed by 6 bases and J by 4 bases, 7 bases remained unmatched. CDR3 sequence reads: CASSPPSGGYEQYF. CDR3 DNA: TGTGCCAGCAGCCCTCCCAGCGGGGGGTACGAGCAGTACTTC.

The rearrangement links TRBV27 to TRBJ2-7, with 10 bases identical to TRBD1. Germline CDR1 MNHEY, CDR2 SMNVEV (reference sequence). V was clipped by 3 bases and J by 9 bases; unmatched bases: 14. This CDR3 is built from 16 residues. This CDR3 reads CASSFLFGQGDGRQYF. In DNA, the CDR3 is TGTGCCAGCAGTTTTCTTTTCGGACAGGGGGACGGAAGGCAGTACTTC.

The J gene is TRBJ2-7, the V gene TRBV6-5; 12 bases fit TRBD2. After removal of 6 bases from V and 3 bases from J, the junction contained 6 bases not matched to a gene. Per the germline V gene, CDR1 is MNHEY and CDR2 is SVGAGI. This CDR3 has 15 residues. DNA of the CDR3: TGTGCCAGCAGCTCAGGGACTAGCGGGTTCTACGAGCAGTACTTC. It translates to CASSSGTSGFYEQYF.

Here the CDR3 reads CASSENAGGQETQYF. The CDR3 bases are TGTGCCAGCAGTGAAAATGCGGGAGGGCAAGAGACCCAGTACTTC. The chain combines TRBV6-1 with TRBJ2-5; 9 nucleotides agree with TRBD2. CDR1 and CDR2 from the germline V gene are MNHNS and SASEGT. This CDR3 spans 15 amino acids. With V trimmed by 2 bases and J by 2 bases, 3 bases remained unmatched.

The rearrangement uses TRBV27 and TRBJ2-7, with 16 bases fitting TRBD2. CDR1 is MNHEY and CDR2 is SMNVEV in the germline V gene (reference sequence). J lost 3 bases, V lost 2 bases, and 13 bases had no gene match. The CDR3 spans 20 residues. The CDR3 here is CASSLIAGTSGRGLFYEQYF. DNA of the CDR3: TGTGCCAGCAGTTTAATCGCCGGGACTAGCGGGAGGGGGTTGTTCTACGAGCAGTACTTC.

The J gene is TRBJ2-6, the V gene TRBV4-1; D remains ambiguous. The V end lost 2 bases, the J end lost 2 bases, and 4 bases lay between the germline ends. Germline V gene data show CDR1 as MGHRA and CDR2 as YSYEKL. The CDR3 contains 14 residues. CDR3 sequence: CASSQKPGANVLTF. The CDR3 bases are TGCGCCAGCAGCCAAAAGCCTGGGGCCAACGTCCTGACTTTC.

J is TRBJ1-1 and V is TRBV6-6; D is undetermined. CDR1 and CDR2 from the germline V gene are MNHNY and SVGAGI (reference sequence). This CDR3 spans 14 amino acids. Trimming removed 2 bases at V and 2 bases at J, with 9 bases between. The CDR3 reads CASSYGRYNTEAFF. The CDR3 nucleotides are TGTGCCAGCAGTTACGGGCGCTACAACACTGAAGCTTTCTTT.

This rearrangement joins TRBV30 to TRBJ2-3, with D unresolved. From germline, CDR1 is GTSNPN and CDR2 SVGIG (reference sequence). This CDR3 comprises 16 residues. Trimming shortened V by 3 bases and J by 0 bases, and 16 bases separated the two germline ends. This CDR3 reads CAWRTQSAASTDTQYF. Here the CDR3 DNA reads TGTGCCTGGAGGACGCAGAGTGCCGCTAGCACAGATACGCAGTATTTT.

This clone was seen at least ten times. The V call is TRBV9, the J call TRBJ1-1, with D unclear. The V end was cut by 1 base, the J end by 7 bases, with 14 bases between. CDR1 is SGDLS, CDR2 YYNGEE, per germline. This CDR3 has 14 amino acids. In DNA form, the CDR3 reads TGTGCCAGCAGCGTATCGTGGGGTACGGGTGAAGCTTTCTTT. Its protein is CASSVSWGTGEAFF.

Remarks on this clone: This could be a read error, since a much larger clone is one nucleotide away. V usage is TRBV28 and J usage is TRBJ2-7; D may be TRBD1 (6 bases). Germline V gene lookup returns CDR1 MDHEN and CDR2 SYDVKM. The CDR3 loop spans 14 amino acids. CDR3 region: CVSSHRDTSWEQYF. The CDR3 nucleotides are TGTGTCAGCAGCCATAGGGACACCAGTTGGGAGCAGTACTTC.

Remarks on this clone: One junction end does not reproduce the germline sequence, and a read error may be involved. The chain is built from TRBV30 and TRBJ1-1; D unresolved. Germline CDR1 reads GTSNPN; CDR2 reads SVGIG (reference sequence). This CDR3 contains 13 residues. CDR3 nucleotides: TGTGCCTGGACCCCTGGACGGGTCTCTGAGGCTTTCTTT. This encodes CAWTPGRVSEAFF.

This clone was seen more than once but under ten times. The chain combines TRBV27 with TRBJ2-1; 8 nucleotides match TRBD2. Germline V gene sequence: CDR1 MNHEY, CDR2 SMNVEV (reference sequence). This CDR3 contains 17 residues. V lost 5 bases to trimming and J lost 4 bases; unmatched junction nucleotides: 13. The chain's CDR3 is CASSRPTTSGIYNEQFF. The DNA of the CDR3 is TGTGCCAGCAGTAGGCCCACCACTAGCGGAATTTACAATGAGCAGTTCTTC.

This clone was detected only once. This chain uses TRBV7-6 with TRBJ2-7; D possibly matches TRBD1 or TRBD2 (5 bases each). Germline loops: CDR1 SGHVS, CDR2 FNYEAQ. Trimming left V 8 bases short and J 2 bases short, with 16 bases between. The CDR3 has 14 amino acids. The chain's CDR3 is CASGSGLGAYEQYF. The CDR3, as DNA: TGTGCCAGCGGCTCCGGGTTGGGGGCCTACGAGCAGTACTTC.

V is TRBV27 and J is TRBJ2-6; D not certain. This CDR3 spans 16 amino acids. The V and J ends lost 3 bases and 2 bases respectively, with 11 bases between them. Germline-derived CDR1 and CDR2 are MNHEY and SMNVEV (reference sequence). The CDR3 loop is CASSFLPPPGANVLTF. The DNA of the CDR3 is TGTGCCAGCAGTTTCCTGCCCCCTCCTGGGGCCAACGTCCTGACTTTC.

The chain recombines TRBV18 with TRBJ1-2; the match to TRBD1 covers 10 bases. CDR3 length: 15 amino acids. Per the germline V gene, CDR1 is KGHSH and CDR2 is LQKENI. V was pared by 2 bases and J by 6 bases, with 6 bases of the junction left unmatched. The CDR3 sequence: CASSPASGTGDGYTF. DNA for the CDR3: TGTGCCAGCTCACCAGCAAGCGGGACAGGGGATGGCTACACCTTC.

The V and J genes are TRBV29-1 and TRBJ2-5; 9 nucleotides agree with TRBD1. CDR1 SQVTM and CDR2 ANQGSEA come from the germline V gene. V lost 8 bases, J lost 3 bases, and 13 bases stayed unmatched. The CDR3 has 15 amino acids. The CDR3 sequence: CSTQGAAVLEETQYF. CDR3 DNA sequence: TGCAGCACACAGGGGGCTGCCGTCCTCGAAGAGACCCAGTACTTC. The full variable domain, completed using reference TRBV29-1 and TRBJ2-5, is SAVISQKPSRDICQRGTSLTIQCQVDSQVTMMFWYRQQPGQSLTLIATANQGSEATYESGFVIDKFPISRPNLTFSTLTVSNMSPEDSSIYLCSTQGAAVLEETQYFGPGTRLLVL.